This T cell receptor (beta chain) was captured in a study of CD8 T cells in Susac syndrome. Germline lookup yields CDR1 MGHRA and CDR2 YSYEKL. V lost 2 bases to trimming and J lost 6 bases; unmatched junction nucleotides: 1. The CDR3 runs 13 residues. Negative isolation yielded the CD8+ and CD4+ T cells, while FACS enriched the TEMRA cells. With random hexamers, 0.5 to 1 ug RNA was reverse transcribed. Coverage of TCR beta CDR3 amplification by immunoSEQ multiplex PCR extended to 54 Vbeta and 13 Jbeta. TCRdb reprocessed the immunoSEQ multiplex PCR reads via MiXCR and lists one record per CDR3 protein. The data hold approximately 110,000 distinct CDR3 sequences, with around 95% observed a single time.

The source material was CD4+ T cells from PBMCs. This TCR was recovered from a human donor in good health. The chain carries TRBV4-1 and TRBJ2-7; the match to TRBD1 covers 10 bases. This CDR3 is CASSQWTGGEQYF. CDR3 coding DNA: TGCGCCAGCAGCCAATGGACAGGGGGCGAGCAGTACTTC.